This T cell receptor beta chain emerged from a study of T cell responses to AZD1222 COVID-19 vaccine. Whole-study findings and limits: The donors showed a predominance of white British ancestry and of females, with possible underestimation of clonal diversity.

This clone turned up a few times. As yet, its antigen is unknown. Measured with immunoSEQ multiplex PCR; TCRdb has only the in-frame clones, and not every one. The sample includes around 200,000 clones, around nine tenths seen only once; the top ten take approximately 0.5%. Per germline, CDR1 SEHNR and CDR2 FQNEAQ (reference sequence). This CDR3 has 12 residues. The V gene lost 5 bases and the J gene lost 2 bases, with 7 bases spanning the gap. This chain links TRBV7-9 with TRBJ2-7; D not resolved. This receptor was obtained from an adult in good health. The starting material was peripheral blood, obtained on day 0 of AZD1222 vaccination. The CDR3 sequence is CASSVGTYEQYF. CDR3 in DNA: TGTGCCAGCAGCGTTGGGACCTACGAGCAGTACTTC.